Listed below are T cell receptor beta chains from one sample, sequenced in a study of blood T cell repertoires in COVID-19. Profiled with immunoSEQ multiplex PCR; TCRdb holds only in-frame clones, not every one. In the table there are 150,000 or so clones, about 85% of which are singletons. The sequenced sample was peripheral blood. All receptors derive from a man in his fifties or sixties with COVID-19, enrolled during active disease. Both conserved end residues are part of each CDR3. A D gene is named only where the DNA matches it firmly. Clone size appears in some rows only: once, few, many, or a class for an expanded clone.

V	size	D	J	CDR3	DNA
TRBV7-2	NA	TRBD2	TRBJ2-7	CASSLGASGGDSYEQYF	TGTGCCAGCAGCTTAGGGGCTAGCGGGGGGGATTCCTACGAGCAGTACTTC
TRBV12-5	NA	NA	TRBJ1-1	CASGSSTGEVNTEAFF	TGTGCTAGTGGTTCCTCTACGGGGGAGGTGAACACTGAAGCTTTCTTT
TRBV6-6	NA	NA	TRBJ2-6	CASSDTAGANVLTF	TGTGCCAGCAGTGACACAGCTGGGGCCAACGTCCTGACTTTC
TRBV3-1/TRBV3-2	NA	NA	TRBJ1-2	CASTPNGGGGYGYTF	TGTGCCAGCACCCCCAATGGAGGGGGGGGGTATGGCTACACCTTC
TRBV11-3	NA	NA	TRBJ2-1	CASSPVAEYNEQFF	TGTGCCAGCAGCCCCGTAGCGGAATACAATGAGCAGTTCTTC
TRBV19	NA	NA	TRBJ1-4	CASSIDAGAIGEKLFF	TGTGCCAGTAGTATAGACGCAGGGGCTATTGGGGAAAAACTGTTTTTT
TRBV3-1/TRBV3-2	NA	NA	TRBJ2-7	CASSPDKLPYEQYF	TGTGCCAGCAGCCCGGACAAACTACCGTACGAGCAGTACTTC
TRBV29-1	NA	TRBD1	TRBJ1-2	CSVWDRGGYGYTF	TGCAGCGTTTGGGACAGGGGAGGCTATGGCTACACCTTC
TRBV11-2	NA	TRBD1	TRBJ1-4	CASSLGTANRGPNEKLFF	TGTGCCAGCAGCTTAGGGACCGCCAACAGGGGTCCTAATGAAAAACTGTTTTTT
TRBV2	once	NA	TRBJ1-5	CASSPRGGSNQPQHF	TGTGCCAGCAGCCCTAGGGGGGGAAGCAATCAGCCCCAGCATTTT
TRBV28	once	TRBD1	TRBJ2-7	CASSSPGGTGEGYEQYF	TGTGCCAGCAGTTCCCCCGGGGGGACAGGGGAGGGCTACGAGCAGTACTTC
TRBV7-8	NA	TRBD1	TRBJ2-4	CASSLKPGQSNIQYF	TGTGCCAGCAGCTTAAAACCGGGACAGTCAAACATTCAGTACTTC
TRBV7-2	once	NA	TRBJ1-1	CASSLVAYLGQMNTEAFF	TGTGCCAGCAGCTTAGTAGCGTACCTTGGACAGATGAACACTGAAGCTTTCTTT
TRBV2	NA	TRBD2	TRBJ2-3	CASSDLAGGGDTQYF	TGTGCCAGCAGTGACCTAGCGGGGGGGGGAGATACGCAGTATTTT
TRBV5-6	NA	TRBD2	TRBJ2-7	CASSLSGLAVSYEQYF	TGTGCCAGCAGCTTGAGTGGTCTAGCGGTCTCCTACGAGCAGTACTTC
TRBV6-5	NA	NA	TRBJ2-5	CASSTQGGAAATQYF	TGTGCCAGCAGTACACAGGGTGGGGCAGCGGCGACCCAGTACTTC
TRBV3-1/TRBV3-2	NA	TRBD1	TRBJ1-1	CASSQRQGNTEAFF	TGTGCCAGCAGCCAGAGACAGGGAAACACTGAAGCTTTCTTT
TRBV5-4	few	NA	TRBJ1-4	CASSLAGGGGGKLFF	TGTGCCAGCAGCTTGGCGGGGGGAGGCGGTGGTAAACTGTTTTTT
TRBV11-3	once	NA	TRBJ2-3	CASSLPGPGTDTQYF	TGTGCCAGCAGCTTACCCGGGCCGGGAACAGATACGCAGTATTTT
TRBV9	NA	NA	TRBJ2-7	CASSVGQASYEQYF	TGTGCCAGCAGCGTAGGGCAGGCCTCCTACGAGCAGTACTTC
TRBV4-1	NA	TRBD1	TRBJ2-7	CASSPGQGGSYEQYF	TGCGCCAGCAGCCCGGGACAGGGGGGATCCTACGAGCAGTACTTC
TRBV18	NA	NA	TRBJ2-7	CASSPSVTGYEQYF	TGTGCCAGCTCACCTTCTGTCACAGGGTACGAGCAGTACTTC
TRBV24-1	few	NA	TRBJ1-2	CATSDFPFFGSYTF	TGTGCCACCAGTGATTTTCCCTTTTTCGGGAGCTACACCTTC
TRBV7-2	NA	NA	TRBJ1-1	CASSLQGMNTEAFF	TGTGCCAGCAGCTTGCAGGGCATGAACACTGAAGCTTTCTTT